This T cell receptor beta chain stems from a study of blood T cells in healthy people across ages. Whole-study findings and limits: Any conclusive comparison of naive versus antigen-experienced cells was prevented by using unsorted PBMCs.

This clonotype was seen ten or more times. The antigen remains undetermined. Trimming cost V 1 base and J 7 bases, with 16 bases left between them. Germline V gene data show CDR1 as SEHNR and CDR2 as FQNEAQ (reference sequence). The CDR3 length is 15 residues. The use of a sample-barcoded 5' primer and a J-beta primer mix characterized a second PCR of about 7 to 12 cycles. MiXCR was run by TCRdb on the 5' RACE reads, yielding one entry per CDR3 protein. The data show 1.5 million to 2 million distinct CDR3 sequences, around half seen once. Material for sequencing was blood. The source of this sequence is a woman in her thirties or forties in good health. The J gene is TRBJ1-2, the V gene TRBV7-9; D possibly corresponds to TRBD1 (5 bases). CDR3 nucleotides: TGTGCCAGCAGCTTAGAGTTAGGGGACCGGCGTGGCTACACCTTC. It encodes CASSLELGDRRGYTF.